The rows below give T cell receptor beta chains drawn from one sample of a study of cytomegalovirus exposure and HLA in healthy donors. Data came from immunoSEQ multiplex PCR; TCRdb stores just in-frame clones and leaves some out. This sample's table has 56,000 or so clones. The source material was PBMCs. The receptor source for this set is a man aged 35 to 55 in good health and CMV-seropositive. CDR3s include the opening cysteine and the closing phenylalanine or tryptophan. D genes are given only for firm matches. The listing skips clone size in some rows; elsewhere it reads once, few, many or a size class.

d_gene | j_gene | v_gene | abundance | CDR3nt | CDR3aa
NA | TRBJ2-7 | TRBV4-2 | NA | TGTGCCAGCAGCCAAAAGGGAACAGGTGGGTTCGACGAGCAGTACTTC | CASSQKGTGGFDEQYF
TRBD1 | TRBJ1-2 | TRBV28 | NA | TGTGCCAGCAGTTTAGGCCCCAGGGGGCGAAGTGACTACACCTTC | CASSLGPRGRSDYTF
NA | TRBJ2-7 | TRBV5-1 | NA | TGCGCCAGCAGCTCCCAGGCCGAGCAGTACTTC | CASSSQAEQYF
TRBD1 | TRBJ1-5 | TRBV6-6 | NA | TGTGCCAGCAGTCCACCGGACAGGGGTAGCAATCAGCCCCAGCATTTT | CASSPPDRGSNQPQHF
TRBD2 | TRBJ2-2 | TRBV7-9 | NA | TGTGCCAGCAGCTCGACTAGCGTTAACACCGGGGAGCTGTTTTTT | CASSSTSVNTGELFF
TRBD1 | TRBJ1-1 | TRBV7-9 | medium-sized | TGTGCCAGCAGCGGCAGGGACAGCTTGAACACTGAAGCTTTCTTT | CASSGRDSLNTEAFF
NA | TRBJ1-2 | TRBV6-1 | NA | TGTGCCAGCAGTAGACCCGGGGGCTATGGCTACACCTTC | CASSRPGGYGYTF
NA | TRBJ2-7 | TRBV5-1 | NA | TGCGCCAGCAGCTTGGCCGGCAGGGGATACGAGCAGTACTTC | CASSLAGRGYEQYF
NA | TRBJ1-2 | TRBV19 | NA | TGTGCCAGTAGTCTGAGAGTCGGGTCTGGCTACACCTTC | CASSLRVGSGYTF
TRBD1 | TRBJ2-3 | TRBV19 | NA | TGTGCCAGTAGTATAGGAGGACAGGGCGGGGATACGCAGTATTTT | CASSIGGQGGDTQYF
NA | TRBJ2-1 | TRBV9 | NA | TGTGCCAGCAGCGTAGGACTAGTCAATGAGCAGTTCTTC | CASSVGLVNEQFF
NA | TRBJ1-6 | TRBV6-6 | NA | TGTGCCAGCAGTGCTGAACAGAGTATTTCATTGGGACCCCTCCACTTT | CASSAEQSISLGPLHF
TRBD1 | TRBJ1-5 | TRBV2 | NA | TGTGCCAGCAGTTGGGACAGGCGCGATCAGCCCCAGCATTTT | CASSWDRRDQPQHF
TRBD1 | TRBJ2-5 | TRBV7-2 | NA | TGTGCCAGCAGCCCCTGGACAGGGAATGGAGAGACCCAGTACTTC | CASSPWTGNGETQYF
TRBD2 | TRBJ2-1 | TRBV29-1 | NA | TGCAGCGTTGGGGGTAGCGGGGGTATCGGGGAGCAGTTCTTC | CSVGGSGGIGEQFF
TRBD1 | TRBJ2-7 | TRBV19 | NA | TGTGCCAGTAGTATTTCCGGGACAGGGAGCGCCTACGAGCAGTACTTC | CASSISGTGSAYEQYF
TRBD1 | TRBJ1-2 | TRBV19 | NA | TGTGCCAGTAGTGAAGAGACAGGGGCCACGGGCTATGGCTACACCTTC | CASSEETGATGYGYTF
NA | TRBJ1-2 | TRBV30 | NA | TGTGCCTGGAGTGTTGGGGCCCGCGCCTACACCTTC | CAWSVGARAYTF
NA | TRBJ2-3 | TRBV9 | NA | TGTGCCAGCAGCGTAGAGGCGGCTAGCACAGATACGCAGTATTTT | CASSVEAASTDTQYF
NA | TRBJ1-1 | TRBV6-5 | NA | TGTGCCAGCAGTTATACCGGGAATCCCACAGCTTTCTTT | CASSYTGNPTAFF
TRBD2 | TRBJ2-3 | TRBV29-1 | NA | TGCAGCGTTGAAGAGAGCGGGAGGACCACAGATACGCAGTATTTT | CSVEESGRTTDTQYF
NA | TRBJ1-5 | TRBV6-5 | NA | TGTGCCAGCCTCAAACAGGGACGAGGTCAGCCCCAGCATTTT | CASLKQGRGQPQHF
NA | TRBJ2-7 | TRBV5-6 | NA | TGTGCCAGCGGACGGGGCGAGCAGTACTTC | CASGRGEQYF
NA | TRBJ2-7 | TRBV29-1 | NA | TGCAGCGTTGGCCAAACAGGAGACCCCTACGAGCAGTACTTC | CSVGQTGDPYEQYF
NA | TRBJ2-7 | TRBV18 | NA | TGTGCCAGCTCACCCCTGGCTCCCTACGAGCAGTACTTC | CASSPLAPYEQYF
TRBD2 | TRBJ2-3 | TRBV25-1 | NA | TGTGCCAGCAGTGACGGGACTAGTCATTCAAGTGGCACAGATACGCAGTATTTT | CASSDGTSHSSGTDTQYF
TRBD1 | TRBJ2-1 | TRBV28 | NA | TGTGCCAGCAGCTCACTTCGGACAGGGGTCACCTACAATGAGCAGTTCTTC | CASSSLRTGVTYNEQFF
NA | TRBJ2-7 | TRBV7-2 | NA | TGTGCCAGCAGCTTAAGACAGAGCTACGAGCAGTACTTC | CASSLRQSYEQYF
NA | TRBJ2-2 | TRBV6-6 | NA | TGTGCCAGCAGTTACTCTACAGGGTCCGGGGAGCTGTTTTTT | CASSYSTGSGELFF
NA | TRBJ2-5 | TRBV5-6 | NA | TGTGCCAGCAGCTTGGCCAGGCGAGGGGGGACCCAGTACTTC | CASSLARRGGTQYF
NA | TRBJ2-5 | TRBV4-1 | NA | TGCGCCAGCAGCCAAGGGACACGGCGACAAGAGACCCAGTACTTC | CASSQGTRRQETQYF
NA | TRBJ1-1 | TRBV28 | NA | TGTGCCAGCGGCAGGTTTCGCATGAACACTGAAGCTTTCTTT | CASGRFRMNTEAFF
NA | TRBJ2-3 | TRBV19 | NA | TGTGCCAGTAGTATAGGGGCAGGGTTAACAGATACGCAGTATTTT | CASSIGAGLTDTQYF
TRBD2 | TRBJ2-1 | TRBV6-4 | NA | TGTGCCAGCAGTGAATCTAGCGGGAGGATCAATGAGCAGTTCTTC | CASSESSGRINEQFF
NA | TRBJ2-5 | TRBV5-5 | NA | TGTGCCAGCAGCTTCGGCGGCCCAGGGGAGACCCAGTACTTC | CASSFGGPGETQYF
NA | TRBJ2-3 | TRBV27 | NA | TGTGCCAGCAGCTTGACAGCTACAGATACGCAGTATTTT | CASSLTATDTQYF